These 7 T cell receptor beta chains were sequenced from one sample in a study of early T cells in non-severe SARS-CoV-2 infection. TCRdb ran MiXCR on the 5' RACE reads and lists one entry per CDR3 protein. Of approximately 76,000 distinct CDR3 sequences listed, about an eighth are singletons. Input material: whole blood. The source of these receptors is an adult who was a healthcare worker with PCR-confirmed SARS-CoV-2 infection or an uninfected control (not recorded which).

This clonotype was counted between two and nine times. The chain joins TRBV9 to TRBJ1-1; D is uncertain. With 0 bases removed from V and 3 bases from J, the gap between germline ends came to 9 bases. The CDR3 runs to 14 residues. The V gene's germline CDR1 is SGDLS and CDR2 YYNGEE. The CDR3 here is CASSVDEVHTEAFF. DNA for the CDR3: TGTGCCAGCAGCGTAGATGAAGTGCACACTGAAGCTTTCTTT.

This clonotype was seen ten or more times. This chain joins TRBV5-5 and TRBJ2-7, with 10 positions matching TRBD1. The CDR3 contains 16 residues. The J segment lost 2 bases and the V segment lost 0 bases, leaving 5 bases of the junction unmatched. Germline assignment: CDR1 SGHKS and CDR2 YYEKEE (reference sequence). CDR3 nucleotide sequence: TGTGCCAGCAGCTTGGTACCCGGACAGGGGGCCTACGAGCAGTACTTC. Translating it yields CASSLVPGQGAYEQYF.

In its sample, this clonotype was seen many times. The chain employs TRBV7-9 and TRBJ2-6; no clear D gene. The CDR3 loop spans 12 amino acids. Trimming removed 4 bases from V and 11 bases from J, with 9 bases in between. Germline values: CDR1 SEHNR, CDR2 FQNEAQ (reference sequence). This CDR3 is CASSSPADVLTF. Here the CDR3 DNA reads TGTGCCAGCAGCTCGCCGGCGGACGTCCTGACTTTC.

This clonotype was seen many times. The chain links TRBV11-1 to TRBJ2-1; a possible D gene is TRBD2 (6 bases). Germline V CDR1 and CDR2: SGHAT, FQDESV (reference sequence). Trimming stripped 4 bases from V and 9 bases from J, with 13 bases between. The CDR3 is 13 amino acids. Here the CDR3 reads CASSSSSVGEQFF. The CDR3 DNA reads TGTGCCAGCAGCTCCTCTAGCGTTGGTGAGCAGTTCTTC.

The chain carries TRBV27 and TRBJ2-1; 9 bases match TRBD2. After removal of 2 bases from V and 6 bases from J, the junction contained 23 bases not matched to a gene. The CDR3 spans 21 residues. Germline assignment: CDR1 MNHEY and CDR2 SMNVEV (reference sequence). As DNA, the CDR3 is TGTGCCAGCAGTTTAAGGGGTACGGGGCGGCTAGCGGGACTCTTAGGCAATGAGCAGTTCTTC. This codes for CASSLRGTGRLAGLLGNEQFF.

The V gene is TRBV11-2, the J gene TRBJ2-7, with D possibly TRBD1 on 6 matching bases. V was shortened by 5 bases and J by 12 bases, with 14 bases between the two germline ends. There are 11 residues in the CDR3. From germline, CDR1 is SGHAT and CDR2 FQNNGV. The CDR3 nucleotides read TGTGCCAGCAGCCTCGGACAGTCCTGGTACTTC. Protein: CASSLGQSWYF.

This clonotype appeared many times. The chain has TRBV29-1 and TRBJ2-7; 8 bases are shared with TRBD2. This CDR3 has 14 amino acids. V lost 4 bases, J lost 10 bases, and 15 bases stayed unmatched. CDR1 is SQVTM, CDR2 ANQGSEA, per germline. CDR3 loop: CSVGLSVGLAPQYF. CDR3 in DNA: TGCAGCGTTGGCTTATCGGTCGGACTAGCTCCTCAGTACTTC.